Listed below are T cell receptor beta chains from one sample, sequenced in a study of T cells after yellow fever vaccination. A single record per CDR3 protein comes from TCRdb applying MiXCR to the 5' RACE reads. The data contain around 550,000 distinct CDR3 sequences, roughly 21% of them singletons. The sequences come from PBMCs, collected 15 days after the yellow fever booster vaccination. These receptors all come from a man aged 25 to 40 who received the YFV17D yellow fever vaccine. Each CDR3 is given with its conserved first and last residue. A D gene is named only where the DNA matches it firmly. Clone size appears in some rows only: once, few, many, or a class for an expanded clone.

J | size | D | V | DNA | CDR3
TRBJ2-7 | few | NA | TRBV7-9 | TGTGCCAGCAGCCGAGGACCCAACCCCTCCTACGAGCAGTACTTC | CASSRGPNPSYEQYF
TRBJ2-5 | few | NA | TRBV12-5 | TGTGCTAGTGGTTTCCTATCGAAAGAGACCCAGTACTTC | CASGFLSKETQYF
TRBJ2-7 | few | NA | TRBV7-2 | TGTGCCAGCAGCATCACAGCGGTGGTCTACGAGCAGTACTTC | CASSITAVVYEQYF
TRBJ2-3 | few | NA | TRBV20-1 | TGCAGTGCACCTCGGAGCACAGATACGCAGTATTTT | CSAPRSTDTQYF
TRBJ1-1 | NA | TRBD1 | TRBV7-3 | TGTGCCAGCAGCCTCGACAGGGACACTGAAGCTTTCTTT | CASSLDRDTEAFF
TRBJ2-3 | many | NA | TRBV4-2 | TGTGCCAGCAGCCTAGATCGTCTAGATACGCAGTATTTT | CASSLDRLDTQYF
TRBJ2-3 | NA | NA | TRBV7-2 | TGTGCCAGCAGCTTATATGAGGAGGGGGCCACAGATACGCAGTATTTT | CASSLYEEGATDTQYF
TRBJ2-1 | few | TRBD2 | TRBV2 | TGTGCCAGCAGCTCCTTAGCGGGAGACGAGAGCAATGAGCAGTTCTTC | CASSSLAGDESNEQFF
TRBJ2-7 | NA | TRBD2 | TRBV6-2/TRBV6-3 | TGTGCCAGCAGATCACGTCTAGCGGAGTCCCTCTACGAGCAGTACTTC | CASRSRLAESLYEQYF
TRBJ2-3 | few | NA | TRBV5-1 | TGCGCCAGCAGCTTGGAACACCTGCGCACAGATACGCAGTATTTT | CASSLEHLRTDTQYF
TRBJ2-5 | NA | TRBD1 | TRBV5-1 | TGCGCCAGCAGCGTGGGACAGTCCCAAGAGACCCAGTACTTC | CASSVGQSQETQYF
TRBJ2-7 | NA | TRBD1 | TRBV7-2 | TGTGCCAGCAGCAATCCCGGGACAGGGGTATTCTACGAGCAGTACTTC | CASSNPGTGVFYEQYF
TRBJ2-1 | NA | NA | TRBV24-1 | TGTGCCACCAGTGATGAGGGGAATGAGCAGTTCTTC | CATSDEGNEQFF
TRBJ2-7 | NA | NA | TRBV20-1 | TGCAGTGCTAGAGATATAAAGGGTATCATCTACGAGCAGTACTTC | CSARDIKGIIYEQYF
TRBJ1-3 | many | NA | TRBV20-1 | TGCAGTGCGGGAGAACAGAGAAACACCATATATTTT | CSAGEQRNTIYF
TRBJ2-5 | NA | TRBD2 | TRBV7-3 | TGTGCCAGCAGCCCAGGGGTGACTAGCGGGCCACAAGAGACCCAGTACTTC | CASSPGVTSGPQETQYF
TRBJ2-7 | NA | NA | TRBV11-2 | TGTGCCAGCAGCTTAGGGGGACCCCCTACAGCGAAGGCCTACGAGCAGTACTTC | CASSLGGPPTAKAYEQYF
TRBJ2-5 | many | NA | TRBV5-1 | TGCGCCAGCAGCTTGGAGGGCCAACGGGAGACCCAGTACTTC | CASSLEGQRETQYF